This T cell receptor (beta chain) was found in a study of metastatic and nonmetastatic thyroid tumors. Patients were all untreated before their thyroid surgery. This clone has a count of ten or more. Other DNA sequences in this specimen translate into the identical CDR3. This CDR3 contains 15 residues. Per germline, CDR1 SGHTA and CDR2 FQGNSA. Trimming took 3 bases from V and 7 from J, leaving 16 bases between them. TCRdb re-analyzed the PCR reads through MiXCR. The data contain about 92,000 clones, 15% of them singletons. The sequenced sample was blood. The receptor was isolated from a female donor with papillary thyroid cancer or a benign thyroid nodule (not recorded which). Some clones in this sample may be carry-over from other donors' samples. V is TRBV7-2 and J is TRBJ1-5; D is perhaps TRBD1 (6 bases). The CDR3 is CASSLAGGQGQPQHF. The CDR3 nucleotides are TGTGCCAGCAGCTTGGCCGGGGGGCAAGGGCAGCCCCAGCATTTT. The variable domain in full, with the rest retrieved from reference TRBV7-2 and TRBJ1-5, is GAGVSQSPSNKVTEKGKDVELRCDPISGHTALYWYRQSLGQGLEFLIYFQGNSAPDKSGLPSDRFSAERTGGSVSTLTIQRTQQEDSAVYLCASSLAGGQGQPQHFGDGTRLSIL.